The 10 T cell receptor beta chains presented below share a single source sample, sequenced in a study of cytomegalovirus exposure and HLA in healthy donors. PCR used 60 Vbeta primers and 13 Jbeta primers. This table comes from immunoSEQ multiplex PCR, and its TCRdb copy is limited to in-frame clones, with some not included. The sample totals tens of thousands of clones; its top ten clones hold 9.5% to 15%. Sequenced: PBMCs. These TCRs come from a man between 18 and 35 years old in good health and CMV-seropositive.

The V call is TRBV2, the J call TRBJ2-7, with a possible D match to TRBD1 (6 bases). Germline V gene lookup returns CDR1 SNHLY and CDR2 FYNNEI. V gave up 7 bases and J gave up 7 bases, with 17 bases separating them. This CDR3 comprises 13 residues. CDR3 sequence (DNA): TGTGCCAGCACATTAAACAGGGACGAGGAGCAGTACTTC. Translating gives CASTLNRDEEQYF. Variable domain in full (rest from reference TRBV2 and TRBJ2-7): EPEVTQTPSHQVTQMGQEVILRCVPISNHLYFYWYRQILGQKVEFLVSFYNNEISEKSEIFDDQFSVERPDGSNFTLKIRSTKLEDSAMYFCASTLNRDEEQYFGPGTRLTVT.

The rearrangement links TRBV7-9 to TRBJ1-3; the D gene is possibly TRBD1 (6 bases). This CDR3 spans 16 amino acids. Germline CDR1 and CDR2: SEHNR and FQNEAQ (reference sequence). Trimming took 7 bases from V and 0 from J, leaving 16 bases between them. As DNA, the CDR3 is TGTGCCAGCAAGGGGCCCCGGGACAACTCTGGAAACACCATATATTTT. The encoded protein is CASKGPRDNSGNTIYF.

The chain is built from TRBV29-1 and TRBJ2-3; D call uncertain. CDR3 length equals 12 residues. V lost 0 bases and J lost 4, with 5 bases in between. Germline assignment: CDR1 SQVTM and CDR2 ANQGSEA. DNA of the CDR3: TGCAGCGTTGAAGATCTTCCAGATACGCAGTATTTT. Protein product: CSVEDLPDTQYF.

The rearrangement links TRBV7-9 to TRBJ2-7, with a tentative D call TRBD1 (6 bases). V lost 3 bases and J 2 bases, leaving 11 bases between the germline ends. This CDR3 region has 14 residues. Germline V lookup: CDR1 SEHNR, CDR2 FQNEAQ (reference sequence). The CDR3 nucleotides are TGTGCCAGCAGCTTCGGACAGACCCCCTACGAGCAGTACTTC. Amino acid sequence: CASSFGQTPYEQYF.

With regard to this clone: A junction end diverges from the germline sequence, so it may reflect a read error. The chain combines TRBV13 with TRBJ2-7; 8 bases align to TRBD1. Per germline, CDR1 PRHDT and CDR2 FYEKMQ (reference sequence). The CDR3 contains 13 residues. The CDR3 is CANSFGQGYEQYF. Written as DNA, the CDR3 is TGTGCCAACAGCTTCGGACAGGGTTACGAGCAGTACTTC.

The rearrangement uses TRBV6-1 and TRBJ1-5; perhaps TRBD1 as D (6 bases). CDR3 size: 16 residues. Looked up from germline, CDR1 is MNHNS and CDR2 is SASEGT. Trimming took 2 bases from V and 3 from J, leaving 14 bases between them. DNA for the CDR3: TGTGCCAGCAGTGAATCAGCAGGACAGATCAATCAGCCCCAGCATTTT. Its protein is CASSESAGQINQPQHF.

This rearrangement joins TRBV30 to TRBJ1-2, with D possibly matching TRBD1 (5 bases). Germline CDR1 GTSNPN, CDR2 SVGIG (reference sequence). CDR3 length equals 15 residues. The V end lost 5 bases, the J end lost 4 bases, and 20 bases lay between the germline ends. The CDR3: CAWGASPGGPYGYTF. The CDR3 DNA sequence: TGTGCCTGGGGGGCCTCTCCCGGCGGTCCCTATGGCTACACCTTC.

This chain joins TRBV10-3 and TRBJ2-3; tentatively, D is TRBD2 (5 bases). CDR3 size: 13 residues. Between the trimmed V and J ends, which lost 10 bases and 2 bases, there was a span of 13 bases. Germline lookup yields CDR1 ENHRY and CDR2 SYGVKD. The CDR3 protein is CATRGEITDTQYF. The CDR3 DNA reads as TGTGCCACCCGTGGGGAGATCACAGATACGCAGTATTTT.

The chain couples TRBV6-1 to TRBJ2-5, with 10 nucleotides matching TRBD2. Germline V gene lookup returns CDR1 MNHNS and CDR2 SASEGT. This CDR3 region has 15 residues. The ends lost 4 bases at V and 4 bases at J; junction bases unmatched: 6. DNA of the CDR3: TGTGCCAGCAGTGTGGCTAGCGGGAGCCCAGAGACCCAGTACTTC. The encoded protein is CASSVASGSPETQYF.

J is TRBJ1-3 and V is TRBV5-1, with D possibly TRBD1 on 6 matching bases. V gave up 6 bases and J gave up 4 bases, with 26 bases separating them. The CDR3 runs 18 residues. Germline V CDR1 and CDR2: SGHRS, YFSETQ. CDR3 nucleotide sequence: TGCGCCAGCAACCCCGGGGCAGGGACATCTCTTACAGGAAACACCATATATTTT. Residues: CASNPGAGTSLTGNTIYF.